This T cell receptor beta chain was recorded in a study of T cell responses to AZD1222 COVID-19 vaccine. Trimming took off 2 bases at V and 2 bases at J, with 6 bases between the two ends. CDR3 length equals 13 residues. Recipients boosted at about 4 weeks or about 12 weeks are pooled. Points on this clone: Its specificity is unknown.

Points from the study as a whole: Sampled repertoires all dated from after the peak T cell response. Spike regions recognized by vaccine-associated CD4 TCRs spanned the protein, led by 160-218 and 743-854. Targets within unmutated variant regions were reportedly found for nearly half of spike-specific TCRs.

Sequencing was performed with immunoSEQ multiplex PCR; in TCRdb, only in-frame clones are kept and a portion is missing. The sample lists 140,000 or so clones, 88% occurring once. The sample in question was peripheral blood, obtained 28 days after the second AZD1222 dose. This TCR was recovered from an adult who received the AZD1222 COVID-19 vaccine. The chain links TRBV12-3 or TRBV12-4 to TRBJ1-1; D uncertain. This chain's CDR3 is CASSLKGNTEAFF. The DNA for the CDR3 is TGTGCCAGCAGTTTAAAGGGAAACACTGAAGCTTTCTTT.